One and the same sample provided the 32 T cell receptor beta chains below, sequenced in a study of T cell responses to AZD1222 COVID-19 vaccine. Some clones are missing from TCRdb's copy, which holds only in-frame ones; the method was immunoSEQ multiplex PCR. This sample has about 120,000 clones, with more than 85% found just once. Sequences were derived from peripheral blood, sampled on day 0 of AZD1222 vaccination. The receptor source for this set is an adult in good health.

The V call is TRBV6-1, the J call TRBJ2-7; D call uncertain. This CDR3 spans 12 amino acids. The V and J ends lost 2 bases and 6 bases respectively, with 8 bases between them. The V gene's germline CDR1 is MNHNS and CDR2 SASEGT. The CDR3 is CASSETWGEQYF. The CDR3 region has the DNA TGTGCCAGCAGTGAAACTTGGGGCGAGCAGTACTTC.

The chain is built from TRBV5-4 and TRBJ2-1; D perhaps matches TRBD2 (6 bases). CDR3 length: 15 amino acids. In germline, CDR1 is SGHNT, CDR2 YYREEE (reference sequence). Trimming shortened V by 0 bases and J by 0 bases, and 7 bases separated the two germline ends. This CDR3 reads CASSLDGSSYNEQFF. Here the CDR3 DNA reads TGTGCCAGCAGCTTGGACGGGAGCTCCTACAATGAGCAGTTCTTC.

This rearrangement joins TRBV7-9 to TRBJ2-1; weak D call: TRBD1 (5 bases). The V and J ends lost 4 bases and 8 bases respectively, with 9 bases between them. This CDR3 comprises 12 residues. CDR1 and CDR2 from the germline V gene are SEHNR and FQNEAQ (reference sequence). The CDR3 nucleotides are TGTGCCAGCAGCTCCAGGGATTATGAGCAGTTCTTC. Encoded protein: CASSSRDYEQFF.

The count of this clone is one. The rearrangement uses TRBV5-4 and TRBJ2-2; TRBD2 might be the D (6 bases). The germline V and J ends were trimmed by 5 bases and 6 bases, with 17 bases remaining between them. The CDR3 extends over 15 amino acids. The V gene's germline CDR1 is SGHNT and CDR2 YYREEE (reference sequence). As DNA, the CDR3 is TGTGCCAGCAGACCCCCCGGGAGCCTACCCGGGGAGCTGTTTTTT. The encoded protein is CASRPPGSLPGELFF.

The rearrangement links TRBV7-2 to TRBJ2-2, with D possibly being TRBD2 (6 bases). The CDR3 length is 14 residues. Germline values: CDR1 SGHTA, CDR2 FQGNSA. V was clipped by 5 bases and J by 5 bases, with 12 bases between them. The CDR3 protein is CASSKGLPTGELFF. DNA of the CDR3: TGTGCCAGCAGCAAGGGACTCCCAACCGGGGAGCTGTTTTTT.

J is TRBJ1-5 and V is TRBV21-1; TRBD1, the D gene given by the table, was not confirmed from the DNA. TRBV21-1 is a pseudogene locus. CDR3 length equals 15 residues. The CDR3 loop reads CASSRRGDNNQPQHF. In nucleotides, the CDR3 is TGTGCCAGCAGCAGGAGAGGGGACAACAATCAGCCCCAGCATTTT.

Only one count was recorded for this clone. The rearrangement uses TRBV4-3 and TRBJ2-1; 13 nucleotides align to TRBD2. J gave up 8 bases and V 4 bases, and 5 bases lay outside the gene matches. The germline V gene has CDR1 LGHNA and CDR2 YSLEER. This CDR3 has 15 residues. CDR3 loop: CASSPGLAGVHEQFF. The DNA of the CDR3 is TGCGCCAGCAGCCCTGGACTAGCGGGAGTGCATGAGCAGTTCTTC.

This clone was detected only once. The chain couples TRBV2 to TRBJ2-7, with D unclear. CDR3 length: 11 amino acids. The ends were cut back, 4 bases at V and 8 bases at J, with 9 bases in the middle. Looked up from germline, CDR1 is SNHLY and CDR2 is FYNNEI. Written as DNA, the CDR3 is TGTGCCAGCAGTGTGGGTCCCCAGCAGTACTTC. Translated, it gives CASSVGPQQYF.

The chain links TRBV4-2 to TRBJ2-1; D remains ambiguous. Trimming removed 1 base at V and 7 bases at J, with 5 bases between. The CDR3 is 12 amino acids. Germline CDR1 reads LGHNA; CDR2 reads YNFKEQ. The CDR3 bases are TGTGCCAGCAGCCAAGTTAGGAATGAGCAGTTCTTC. Translating it yields CASSQVRNEQFF.

A single count supports this clone. The chain couples TRBV30 to TRBJ2-3; no reliable D call. Trimming took 1 base from V and 3 from J, leaving 8 bases between them. Per the germline V gene, CDR1 is GTSNPN and CDR2 is SVGIG (reference sequence). This CDR3 has 13 residues. The DNA for the CDR3 is TGTGCCTGGAGTGGGGTAAATACAGATACGCAGTATTTT. As protein: CAWSGVNTDTQYF.

This rearrangement joins TRBV10-1 to TRBJ2-7; 7 bases are a match to TRBD2. The CDR3 length is 15 residues. From germline, CDR1 is WNHNN and CDR2 SYGVQD (reference sequence). The V and J ends lost 1 base and 3 bases, in that order; junction bases with no gene match: 6. The CDR3 region is CASSEYRTRDYEQYF. The CDR3 nucleotides are TGCGCCAGCAGTGAGTACCGGACTAGGGACTACGAGCAGTACTTC.

The rearrangement uses TRBV6-1 and TRBJ2-7; 12 bases are shared with TRBD1. The CDR3 is 16 residues long. CDR1 and CDR2 from the germline V gene are MNHNS and SASEGT. With V trimmed by 0 bases and J by 3 bases, 3 bases remained unmatched. CDR3 protein: CASSEARDRGLYEQYF. CDR3 nucleotide sequence: TGTGCCAGCAGTGAAGCGCGGGACAGGGGGCTCTACGAGCAGTACTTC.

The chain is built from TRBV3-1 (or the pseudogene TRBV3-2) and TRBJ1-2, with 7 positions matching TRBD1. V was clipped by 7 bases and J by 5 bases; unmatched bases: 4. Germline V CDR1 and CDR2: LGHDT, YNNKEL (reference sequence). The CDR3 runs 12 residues. The CDR3 DNA follows: TGTGCCAGCACCGCAGGGGGGTATGGCTACACCTTC. It is translated as CASTAGGYGYTF.

The chain links TRBV7-8 to TRBJ1-5; D remains ambiguous. The length of the CDR3 is 13 residues. Trimming pared 1 base from V and 9 bases from J, leaving 10 bases between. The germline V gene has CDR1 SGHVS and CDR2 FQNEAQ. Written as DNA, the CDR3 is TGTGCCAGCAGCTTAGACTCAACAAGGCCCCAGCATTTT. The encoded protein is CASSLDSTRPQHF. The variable domain in full, with the rest retrieved from reference TRBV7-8 and TRBJ1-5, is GAGVSQSPRYKVAKRGQDVALRCDPISGHVSLFWYQQALGQGPEFLTYFQNEAQLDKSGLPSDRFFAERPEGSVSTLKIQRTQQEDSAVYLCASSLDSTRPQHFGDGTRLSIL.

This clone was counted only a few times. The chain recombines TRBV3-1 (or the pseudogene TRBV3-2) with TRBJ2-1; 7 nucleotides line up with TRBD2. Germline CDR1 reads LGHDT; CDR2 reads YNNKEL (reference sequence). V was pared by 5 bases and J by 0 bases, with 7 bases of the junction left unmatched. CDR3 length: 16 residues. Here the CDR3 DNA reads TGTGCCAGCAGCGGGCTAGCGGCGTCCTCCTACAATGAGCAGTTCTTC. This sequence encodes CASSGLAASSYNEQFF.

The gene calls are TRBV18 and TRBJ2-7, with 7 bases that match TRBD1. CDR1 KGHSH and CDR2 LQKENI come from the germline V gene. With 2 bases clipped from V and 3 bases from J, the junction kept 4 bases outside the gene matches. This CDR3 has 14 amino acids. For the CDR3, the DNA is TGTGCCAGCTCACCAACGACAGGGCTCTACGAGCAGTACTTC. Amino acid sequence: CASSPTTGLYEQYF.

This chain links TRBV11-1 with TRBJ2-7; 9 nucleotides line up with TRBD1. CDR1 is SGHAT, CDR2 FQDESV, per germline (reference sequence). This CDR3 comprises 15 residues. Trimming cost V 2 bases and J 5 bases; bases outside gene matches: 7. This CDR3 reads CASSLTGGRRDEQYF. The CDR3 DNA follows: TGTGCCAGCAGCTTAACAGGGGGCCGGAGAGACGAGCAGTACTTC.

The chain uses TRBV29-1 and TRBJ2-1; 11 bases map to TRBD2. CDR1 is SQVTM and CDR2 is ANQGSEA in the germline V gene. V lost 7 bases to trimming and J lost 1 base; unmatched junction nucleotides: 12. The CDR3 sequence is 17 residues long. In DNA, the CDR3 is TGCAGCGCGAAGAGTAGCGGGAGGGCCTCTTCCTACAATGAGCAGTTCTTC. It specifies CSAKSSGRASSYNEQFF.

The chain combines TRBV27 with TRBJ1-6; unclear D gene. V lost 6 bases, J lost 4 bases, and 22 bases lay in between. The CDR3 covers 18 residues. Germline values: CDR1 MNHEY, CDR2 SMNVEV (reference sequence). The CDR3 here is CASSQLPLWQEYNSPLHF. CDR3 nucleotide sequence: TGTGCCAGCAGCCAACTACCCCTCTGGCAGGAATATAATTCACCCCTCCACTTT.

This clone was found a few times. The chain couples TRBV6-5 to TRBJ1-6; TRBD1 matches at 7 bases. CDR1 and CDR2 from the germline V gene are MNHEY and SVGAGI. CDR3 length equals 14 residues. J was trimmed by 8 bases and V by 5 bases; bases with no gene match: 6. Here the CDR3 reads CASSRGGVYSPLHF. The CDR3 bases are TGTGCCAGCAGTAGAGGGGGCGTATATTCACCCCTCCACTTT.

CDR3 sequence reads: CASSFQGLMNTEAFF. CDR3 sequence (DNA): TGTGCCAGCAGTTTTCAGGGGTTGATGAACACTGAAGCTTTCTTT. The rearrangement uses TRBV28 and TRBJ1-1, with D maybe TRBD1 (6 bases). Germline values: CDR1 MDHEN, CDR2 SYDVKM. This CDR3 is built from 15 residues. V was cut by 3 bases and J by 0 bases, with 11 bases left in between.

The V call is TRBV14, the J call TRBJ2-7, with 7 bases identical to TRBD1. From germline, CDR1 is SGHDN and CDR2 FVKESK. This CDR3 region has 12 residues. The V segment lost 5 bases and the J segment 6 bases; nucleotides outside the gene matches: 4. The CDR3 protein is CASSLTGFEQYF. CDR3 in DNA: TGTGCCAGCAGCTTGACAGGGTTCGAGCAGTACTTC.

This chain connects TRBV7-9 to TRBJ2-3; tentatively, D is TRBD2 (7 bases). The ends were cut back, 0 bases at V and 2 bases at J, with 9 bases in the middle. The V gene's germline CDR1 is SEHNR and CDR2 FQNEAQ (reference sequence). The CDR3 sequence is 15 residues long. The CDR3 spells CASSLAGGPTDTQYF. CDR3 bases: TGTGCCAGCAGCTTAGCGGGGGGGCCCACAGATACGCAGTATTTT.

The chain uses TRBV29-1 and TRBJ2-5; 14 bases agree with TRBD2. The CDR3 totals 16 residues. Germline CDR1 is SQVTM and CDR2 is ANQGSEA. V dropped 6 bases and J dropped 5; count of bases not matched to a gene: 11. The CDR3: CSVTGLAGGSTETQYF. As DNA, the CDR3 is TGCAGCGTGACCGGACTAGCGGGAGGCTCCACGGAGACCCAGTACTTC. Full variable domain (rest looked up from reference TRBV29-1 and TRBJ2-5): SAVISQKPSRDICQRGTSLTIQCQVDSQVTMMFWYRQQPGQSLTLIATANQGSEATYESGFVIDKFPISRPNLTFSTLTVSNMSPEDSSIYLCSVTGLAGGSTETQYFGPGTRLLVL.

The CDR3 protein is CASSVSGGGNIQYF. The CDR3 DNA reads as TGTGCCAGTAGTGTCTCGGGGGGCGGAAACATTCAGTACTTC. The chain carries TRBV19 and TRBJ2-4; weak D call: TRBD2 (7 bases). The germline V and J ends were trimmed by 5 bases and 6 bases, with 14 bases remaining between them. CDR3 length: 14 residues. The germline gives CDR1 LNHDA, CDR2 SQIVND (reference sequence).

The gene calls are TRBV24-1 and TRBJ2-1; D may be TRBD1 (7 bases). The CDR3 runs 21 residues. V gave up 4 bases and J gave up 1 base, with 28 bases separating them. Per the germline V gene, CDR1 is KGHDR and CDR2 is SFDVKD. The CDR3: CATSDQGGGNPRGRSYNEQFF. The CDR3 nucleotides are TGTGCCACCAGTGACCAGGGGGGCGGGAACCCTCGTGGGAGGTCCTACAATGAGCAGTTCTTC.

The chain joins TRBV6-5 to TRBJ1-2; a weak D match, TRBD1 (6 bases). V was pared by 5 bases and J by 7 bases, with 14 bases between. The CDR3 totals 13 residues. Germline loops: CDR1 MNHEY, CDR2 SVGAGI. The CDR3 sequence is CASSLGALTGYTF. The DNA of the CDR3 is TGTGCCAGCAGTCTGGGGGCTCTCACTGGCTACACCTTC.

This clone was counted a single time. The rearrangement joins TRBV9 to TRBJ2-3; D may be TRBD1 (5 bases). Per the germline V gene, CDR1 is SGDLS and CDR2 is YYNGEE. This CDR3 region has 18 residues. Trimming took off 1 base at V and 2 bases at J, with 20 bases between the two ends. CDR3 region: CASSVYALEGAPTDTQYF. The CDR3 DNA reads as TGTGCCAGCAGCGTATACGCCCTCGAAGGGGCCCCCACAGATACGCAGTATTTT.

CDR3 nucleotide sequence: TGTGCCAGCAGCTTATCCGGGACAGGGTACAATGAGCAGTTCTTC. It translates to CASSLSGTGYNEQFF. The chain is built from TRBV11-1 and TRBJ2-1; 9 nucleotides align to TRBD1. Trimming removed 2 bases from V and 4 bases from J; junction bases left unmatched: 3. Germline lookup yields CDR1 SGHAT and CDR2 FQDESV (reference sequence). The CDR3 is 15 residues long. The complete variable domain, with remaining parts taken from reference TRBV11-1 and TRBJ2-1, reads EAEVAQSPRYKITEKSQAVAFWCDPISGHATLYWYRQILGQGPELLVQFQDESVVDDSQLPKDRFSAERLKGVDSTLKIQPAELGDSAMYLCASSLSGTGYNEQFFGPGTRLTVL.

This clone came up once. V and J are TRBV6-5 and TRBJ2-2, with D possibly being TRBD2 (6 bases). The CDR3 has 15 residues. The germline V and J ends were trimmed by 5 bases and 1 base, with 11 bases remaining between them. The V gene's germline CDR1 is MNHEY and CDR2 SVGAGI. The CDR3 loop reads CASSTGLVNTGELFF. As DNA, the CDR3 is TGTGCCAGCAGTACGGGACTGGTGAACACCGGGGAGCTGTTTTTT.

The V call is TRBV4-2, the J call TRBJ2-1, with 8 bases fitting TRBD1. Germline-derived CDR1 and CDR2 are LGHNA and YNFKEQ. The CDR3 sequence is 14 residues long. Germline trimming cut 8 bases from V and 4 bases from J; bases unmatched to any gene: 7. The CDR3 reads CASAQGETYNEQFF. In DNA, the CDR3 is TGTGCCAGCGCACAGGGGGAGACTTACAATGAGCAGTTCTTC.

This chain links TRBV5-1 with TRBJ1-2; a weak D match, TRBD1 (6 bases). This CDR3 region has 15 residues. Trimming removed 0 bases at V and 5 bases at J, with 14 bases between. Germline loops: CDR1 SGHRS, CDR2 YFSETQ. As DNA, the CDR3 is TGCGCCAGCAGCTTGGTGGCAGGGGACTTGTATGGCTACACCTTC. This translates into CASSLVAGDLYGYTF.